Shown below are 10 T cell receptor beta chains from a single sample sequenced in a study of blood T cell repertoires in COVID-19. Profiled with immunoSEQ multiplex PCR; TCRdb holds only in-frame clones, not every one. The table records tens of thousands of clones, 89% of them present only once. Sequencing was performed on peripheral blood. The receptors originated from a man between 65 and 85 years old with active or convalescent COVID-19.

The CDR3 region is CASIPGLATYNEQFF. DNA for the CDR3: TGTGCCAGCATCCCGGGACTAGCTACCTACAATGAGCAGTTCTTC. The chain uses TRBV2 and TRBJ2-1, with 9 positions matching TRBD2. V shed 7 bases and J 2 bases; nucleotides not matched to a gene: 6. The CDR3 totals 15 residues. Germline V lookup: CDR1 SNHLY, CDR2 FYNNEI.

This chain's CDR3 is CATSRQGLDEQYF. The CDR3 DNA follows: TGTGCCACCAGTAGACAGGGATTGGACGAGCAGTACTTC. The V call is TRBV15, the J call TRBJ2-7, with TRBD1 matching over 7 bases. The CDR3 extends over 13 amino acids. Losses at the gene ends were 6 bases for V and 5 bases for J; bases not matched to a gene: 7. Per the germline V gene, CDR1 is LNHNV and CDR2 is YYDKDF (reference sequence).

This chain connects TRBV6-6 to TRBJ2-3, with 7 positions matching TRBD2. Per germline, CDR1 MNHNY and CDR2 SVGAGI (reference sequence). The CDR3 is 16 amino acids. Trimming at V came to 3 bases and at J to 1 base, leaving 7 bases not matched to a gene. The CDR3 spells CASSYTPAGGTDTQYF. CDR3 nucleotide sequence: TGTGCCAGCAGTTATACCCCGGCGGGGGGCACAGATACGCAGTATTTT.

The rearrangement uses TRBV5-4 and TRBJ2-7; TRBD2 matches 10 bases. This CDR3 is 15 amino acids long. The germline CDR1 and CDR2 sequences are SGHNT and YYREEE (reference sequence). Trimming removed 4 bases from V and 5 bases from J; junction bases left unmatched: 9. The CDR3 nucleotides are TGTGCCAGCAGCCCCTTACTAGCGGGGAGGGACGAGCAGTACTTC. Translation: CASSPLLAGRDEQYF. Full variable domain (missing parts from reference TRBV5-4 and TRBJ2-7): ETGVTQSPTHLIKTRGQQVTLRCSSQSGHNTVSWYQQALGQGPQFIFQYYREEENGRGNFPPRFSGLQFPNYSSELNVNALELDDSALYLCASSPLLAGRDEQYFGPGTRLTVT.

This chain uses TRBV7-9 with TRBJ1-2; 7 bases align to TRBD1. The CDR3 runs 18 residues. The trim removed 7 bases at V and 0 bases at J, leaving 17 bases unmatched. In germline, CDR1 is SEHNR, CDR2 FQNEAQ (reference sequence). CDR3 protein: CASTRTGTELSSNYGYTF. CDR3 bases: TGTGCCAGCACCCGAACCGGGACAGAGCTCTCCTCTAACTATGGCTACACCTTC. The whole variable domain, remainder taken from reference TRBV7-9 and TRBJ1-2, is DTGVSQNPRHKITKRGQNVTFRCDPISEHNRLYWYRQTLGQGPEFLTYFQNEAQLEKSRLLSDRFSAERPKGSFSTLEIQRTEQGDSAMYLCASTRTGTELSSNYGYTFGSGTRLTVV.

J is TRBJ2-4 and V is TRBV4-2, with D possibly TRBD1 on 5 matching bases. The CDR3 is 13 amino acids. The germline V gene has CDR1 LGHNA and CDR2 YNFKEQ. The V end lost 1 base, the J end lost 6 bases, and 7 bases lay between the germline ends. CDR3 protein: CASSQAQGNIQYF. In DNA form, the CDR3 reads TGTGCCAGCAGCCAAGCCCAGGGAAACATTCAGTACTTC.

The chain recombines TRBV28 with TRBJ1-5; D is uncertain. Germline CDR1 MDHEN, CDR2 SYDVKM. Trimming took 4 bases from V and 0 from J, leaving 7 bases between them. The CDR3 totals 14 residues. CDR3 loop: CASSSQASNQPQHF. For the CDR3, the DNA is TGTGCCAGCAGTTCTCAGGCTAGCAATCAGCCCCAGCATTTT.

This clone was seen once. V is TRBV20-1 and J is TRBJ1-6; TRBD1 might be the D (5 bases). The CDR3 runs 10 residues. CDR1 and CDR2 (germline): DFQATT, SNEGSKA (reference sequence). The chain's CDR3 is CTSGPGALHF. The CDR3 DNA follows: TGCACCTCAGGACCGGGGGCCCTCCACTTT.

The V gene is TRBV12-3 or TRBV12-4, the J gene TRBJ2-5; perhaps TRBD2 as D (6 bases). The CDR3 runs to 13 residues. V lost 3 bases to trimming and J lost 4 bases, with 9 bases between them. Here the CDR3 reads CASSLLGGETQYF. The CDR3 DNA sequence: TGTGCCAGCAGTTTGCTGGGAGGAGAGACCCAGTACTTC.

The chain is built from TRBV7-9 and TRBJ1-2, with a weak D call TRBD1 (5 bases). The V end lost 0 bases, the J end lost 1 base, and 12 bases lay between the germline ends. The CDR3 runs 16 residues. The germline V gene has CDR1 SEHNR and CDR2 FQNEAQ (reference sequence). The CDR3 reads CASSLAGGGINYGYTF. The CDR3, as DNA: TGTGCCAGCAGCTTAGCCGGCGGGGGGATTAACTATGGCTACACCTTC.